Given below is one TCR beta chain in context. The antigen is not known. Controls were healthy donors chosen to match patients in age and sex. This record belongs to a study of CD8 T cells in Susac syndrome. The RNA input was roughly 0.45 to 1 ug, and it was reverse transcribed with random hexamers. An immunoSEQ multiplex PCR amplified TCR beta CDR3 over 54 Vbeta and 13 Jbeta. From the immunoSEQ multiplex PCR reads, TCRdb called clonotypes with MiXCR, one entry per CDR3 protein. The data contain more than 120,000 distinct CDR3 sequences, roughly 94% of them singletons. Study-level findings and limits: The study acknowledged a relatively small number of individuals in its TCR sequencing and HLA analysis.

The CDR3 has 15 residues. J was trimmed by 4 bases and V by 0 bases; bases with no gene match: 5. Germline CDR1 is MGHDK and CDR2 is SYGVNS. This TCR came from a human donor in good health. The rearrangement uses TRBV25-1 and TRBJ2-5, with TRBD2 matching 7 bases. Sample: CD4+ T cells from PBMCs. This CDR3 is CASSEYGRGRETQYF. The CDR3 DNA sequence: TGTGCCAGCAGTGAATATGGGAGGGGACGAGAGACCCAGTACTTC. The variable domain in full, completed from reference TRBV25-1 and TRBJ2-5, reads EADIYQTPRYLVIGTGKKITLECSQTMGHDKMYWYQQDPGMELHLIHYSYGVNSTEKGDLSSESTVSRIRTEHFPLTLESARPSHTSQYLCASSEYGRGRETQYFGPGTRLLVL.